Below are 17 T cell receptor beta chains sequenced from a single sample in a study of cytomegalovirus exposure and HLA in healthy donors. Amplification used 60 Vbeta primers and 13 Jbeta primers. Method: immunoSEQ multiplex PCR; TCRdb's copy keeps in-frame clones and lacks some. The repertoire includes 100,000 to 150,000 clones, 60% to 75% of them detected once, and 5.8% sits in the top ten. The source material was PBMCs. The receptors here all came from a woman aged 45 to 65 in good health and CMV-seropositive.

V gene TRBV7-9 combines with J gene TRBJ2-1; D is ambiguous. The germline V gene encodes CDR1 SEHNR and CDR2 FQNEAQ (reference sequence). The CDR3 runs to 12 residues. The V gene lost 1 base and the J gene lost 9 bases, with 7 bases spanning the gap. The CDR3 bases are TGTGCCAGCAGCTTAGAGCGCCGTGAGCAGTTCTTC. Translating it yields CASSLERREQFF.

This chain links TRBV6-5 with TRBJ1-5; no clear D gene. The germline V and J ends were trimmed by 4 bases and 5 bases, with 15 bases remaining between them. Germline V gene sequence: CDR1 MNHEY, CDR2 SVGAGI. The CDR3 is made up of 15 amino acids. CDR3 sequence: CASSLGGSPHQPQHF. CDR3 DNA: TGTGCCAGCAGTTTGGGAGGTTCCCCCCATCAGCCCCAGCATTTT.

In this sample, this clone turned up a few times. V is TRBV6-5 and J is TRBJ1-6; 8 nucleotides match TRBD1. Germline CDR1 is MNHEY and CDR2 is SVGAGI. V was pared by 6 bases and J by 6 bases, with 7 bases of the junction left unmatched. The CDR3 sequence is 15 residues long. The CDR3 protein is CASSRTGGSNSPLHF. DNA for the CDR3: TGTGCCAGCAGCCGTACAGGGGGAAGTAATTCACCCCTCCACTTT.

The chain uses TRBV5-1 and TRBJ1-6; 11 nucleotides align to TRBD1. In germline, CDR1 is SGHRS, CDR2 YFSETQ. CDR3 size: 15 residues. With 1 base clipped from V and 11 bases from J, the junction kept 5 bases outside the gene matches. Written as DNA, the CDR3 is TGCGCCAGCAGCTTGCTTGGACAGGGGGCACCACCCCTCCACTTT. This gives the protein CASSLLGQGAPPLHF.

V is TRBV5-4 and J is TRBJ2-1; TRBD1 matches 11 bases. The CDR3 is made up of 15 amino acids. Germline trimming cut 0 bases from V and 7 bases from J; bases unmatched to any gene: 3. The germline CDR1 and CDR2 sequences are SGHNT and YYREEE (reference sequence). The CDR3 DNA follows: TGTGCCAGCAGCTTGGTAGGGACAGGGGGGAATGAGCAGTTCTTC. Amino acid sequence: CASSLVGTGGNEQFF.

The chain uses TRBV15 and TRBJ1-2; TRBD1 agrees at 7 bases. The junction had 7 bases not matched to a gene; V was cut back by 3 bases and J by 6 bases. Germline V CDR1 and CDR2: LNHNV, YYDKDF (reference sequence). The CDR3 runs to 14 residues. Here the CDR3 reads CATSRGGTVDGYTF. CDR3 DNA sequence: TGTGCCACCAGCAGGGGTGGGACAGTGGATGGCTACACCTTC.

The J gene is TRBJ2-2, the V gene TRBV4-1; 12 bases line up with TRBD2. V was clipped by 1 base and J by 7 bases; unmatched bases: 7. CDR3 length: 17 residues. Germline lookup yields CDR1 MGHRA and CDR2 YSYEKL. CDR3 coding DNA: TGCGCCAGCAGCCAAGCCCTAGCGGGGGGGAGGGGCGGGGAGCTGTTTTTT. It is translated as CASSQALAGGRGGELFF.

This chain links TRBV5-1 with TRBJ1-1; D uncertain. Trimming removed 4 bases from V and 0 bases from J, with 10 bases in between. There are 14 residues in the CDR3. Germline-derived CDR1 and CDR2 are SGHRS and YFSETQ. The CDR3 loop is CASSKAAVNTEAFF. The DNA for the CDR3 is TGCGCCAGCAGCAAGGCGGCAGTGAACACTGAAGCTTTCTTT. The variable domain in full, completed from reference TRBV5-1 and TRBJ1-1, reads KAGVTQTPRYLIKTRGQQVTLSCSPISGHRSVSWYQQTPGQGLQFLFEYFSETQRNKGNFPGRFSGRQFSNSRSEMNVSTLELGDSALYLCASSKAAVNTEAFFGQGTRLTVV.

This chain links TRBV6-7 with TRBJ2-5; 7 bases fit TRBD1. TRBV6-7 is an ORF, with its function uncertain. V lost 0 bases and J lost 5; bases outside the gene matches: 9. The CDR3 runs 16 residues. CDR3 sequence (DNA): TGTGCCAGCAGTTACTCCCCAACAGGGGACGGGGAGACCCAGTACTTC. Protein sequence: CASSYSPTGDGETQYF.

The genes are TRBV9 and TRBJ2-3, with D uncertain. The germline CDR1 and CDR2 sequences are SGDLS and YYNGEE. V gave up 0 bases and J gave up 0 bases, with 5 bases separating them. The CDR3 loop spans 14 amino acids. The CDR3 DNA sequence: TGTGCCAGCAGCGTAGCCACTAGCACAGATACGCAGTATTTT. Its translation is CASSVATSTDTQYF.

The V and J genes are TRBV5-4 and TRBJ1-1; weak D call: TRBD1 (5 bases). Germline values: CDR1 SGHNT, CDR2 YYREEE (reference sequence). Trimming took off 0 bases at V and 3 bases at J, with 9 bases between the two ends. The CDR3 runs to 14 residues. The CDR3 protein is CASSLGRADTEAFF. In DNA, the CDR3 is TGTGCCAGCAGCTTGGGCAGGGCGGACACTGAAGCTTTCTTT.

The chain links TRBV5-1 to TRBJ1-5, with 9 positions matching TRBD1. This CDR3 has 16 amino acids. The germline gives CDR1 SGHRS, CDR2 YFSETQ. J lost 4 bases, V lost 0 bases, and 5 bases had no gene match. The CDR3 DNA is TGCGCCAGCAGCTTGGGGGGGGACAGGGAAAATCAGCCCCAGCATTTT. As protein: CASSLGGDRENQPQHF.

The V call is TRBV11-3, the J call TRBJ2-3; 7 bases are a match to TRBD1. Trimming removed 5 bases from V and 5 bases from J; junction bases left unmatched: 4. Germline CDR1 is SGHNT and CDR2 is YENEEA. The length of the CDR3 is 13 residues. The CDR3 region has the DNA TGTGCCAGCAGCGCCAACAGGGGAGATACGCAGTATTTT. Its translation is CASSANRGDTQYF. Full variable domain (rest looked up from reference TRBV11-3 and TRBJ2-3): EAGVVQSPRYKIIEKKQPVAFWCNPISGHNTLYWYLQNLGQGPELLIRYENEEAVDDSQLPKDRFSAERLKGVDSTLKIQPAELGDSAVYLCASSANRGDTQYFGPGTRLTVL.

The rearrangement links TRBV6-1 to TRBJ2-7, with no clear D. With 4 bases removed from V and 4 bases from J, the gap between germline ends came to 5 bases. Germline-derived CDR1 and CDR2 are MNHNS and SASEGT. The CDR3 loop spans 11 amino acids. In nucleotides, the CDR3 is TGTGCCAGCAGTGCCGGGTACGAGCAGTACTTC. Translating it yields CASSAGYEQYF.

The chain has TRBV19 and TRBJ2-5; 11 bases align to TRBD2. Germline V CDR1 and CDR2: LNHDA, SQIVND (reference sequence). Trimming at V came to 3 bases and at J to 5 bases, leaving 5 bases not matched to a gene. The CDR3 is made up of 15 amino acids. The CDR3 sequence is CASSIRTSGGETQYF. CDR3 sequence (DNA): TGTGCCAGTAGTATTCGAACTAGCGGGGGCGAGACCCAGTACTTC.

This chain links TRBV6-5 with TRBJ2-7; perhaps TRBD2 as D (6 bases). This CDR3 is built from 15 residues. Trimming shortened V by 1 base and J by 1 base, and 11 bases separated the two germline ends. The germline V gene encodes CDR1 MNHEY and CDR2 SVGAGI. As DNA, the CDR3 is TGTGCCAGCAGTTACTGGAGGGCGGAGTCCTACGAGCAGTACTTC. It yields the protein CASSYWRAESYEQYF.

This chain joins TRBV5-6 and TRBJ2-5; no definite D call. The length of the CDR3 is 14 residues. CDR1 and CDR2 from the germline V gene are SGHDT and YYEEEE. V was shortened by 1 base and J by 2 bases, with 9 bases between the two germline ends. The CDR3 loop is CASSLFPLQETQYF. The CDR3 coding sequence is TGTGCCAGCAGCTTGTTCCCCCTTCAAGAGACCCAGTACTTC.